The rows below give T cell receptor beta chains drawn from one sample of a study of blood T cell repertoires in COVID-19. Clones were sequenced by immunoSEQ multiplex PCR, and TCRdb holds only the in-frame ones, with some missing. This sample has 75,000 to 95,000 clones, with around 90% found just once. Sequenced input: peripheral blood. The receptors derive from a man aged 45 to 65 with active COVID-19. CDR3s include the opening cysteine and the closing phenylalanine or tryptophan. A D gene is named only where the DNA matches it firmly.

>14|TRBJ2-1|TRBD2|TRBV5-5
TGTGCCAGCAGCTTGGTCGGGAGGAGTAATGAGCAGTTCTTC
CASSLVGRSNEQFF
>14|TRBJ1-5|TRBD1|TRBV28
TGTGCCAGCACCCCTGGGACAGCTAATCAGCCCCAGCATTTT
CASTPGTANQPQHF
>16|TRBJ1-5|-|TRBV28
TGTGCCAGCAGCCTTGTGGCGTGGGGCACCAATCAGCCCCAGCATTTT
CASSLVAWGTNQPQHF
>15|TRBJ2-7|TRBD2|TRBV18
TGTGCCAGCTCACCGGGTAGCGGGATCTCCTACGAGCAGTACTTC
CASSPGSGISYEQYF
>14|TRBJ1-4|TRBD1|TRBV28
TGTGCCAGCAATTTACAGGGGCGAGGGGAAAAACTGTTTTTT
CASNLQGRGEKLFF
>17|TRBJ2-3|TRBD1|TRBV25-1
TGTGCCAGCAGTGCCCCGCGGGGACAGGGGTTCACAGATACGCAGTATTTT
CASSAPRGQGFTDTQYF
>16|TRBJ2-1|TRBD1|TRBV6-6
TGTGCCAGCAGTTCGTTGGAGACAGGGGACTACAATGAGCAGTTCTTC
CASSSLETGDYNEQFF
>16|TRBJ1-3|-|TRBV19
TGTGCCAGTAGTATGCGACTAGGAAGGTCTGGAAACACCATATATTTT
CASSMRLGRSGNTIYF
>15|TRBJ1-4|-|TRBV19
TGTGCCAGTAGCCCAGGGCCGGGTTTTGGTGAAAAACTGTTTTTT
CASSPGPGFGEKLFF
>12|TRBJ2-5|-|TRBV18
TGTGCCAGCTCACCGGCGGTAGAGACCCAGTACTTC
CASSPAVETQYF
>15|TRBJ2-7|TRBD1|TRBV6-5
TGTGCCAGCAGTCCCTCCGGGACAGGGATCGACGAGCAGTACTTC
CASSPSGTGIDEQYF
>13|TRBJ1-1|-|TRBV29-1
TGCAGCGTTGAATTGGGAGGGGGCACTGAAGCTTTCTTT
CSVELGGGTEAFF
>15|TRBJ2-3|-|TRBV5-1
TGCGCCAGCAGGGAGGAGGGTTTTTACACAGATACGCAGTATTTT
CASREEGFYTDTQYF
>14|TRBJ2-6|TRBD1|TRBV29-1
TGCAGCGCCAAGACAGGGTCTGGGGCCAACGTCCTGACTTTC
CSAKTGSGANVLTF
>17|TRBJ2-7|TRBD2|TRBV4-2
TGTGCCAGCAGCCAAGGAGGGACTAGCGGTTTCTCCTACGAGCAGTACTTC
CASSQGGTSGFSYEQYF
>13|TRBJ1-5|-|TRBV7-2
TGTGCCAGCACCCTGTCAGATAATCAGCCCCAGCATTTT
CASTLSDNQPQHF